This TCR beta chain derives from a study of tumor-infiltrating lymphocytes in primary liver carcinoma. The CDR3 totals 12 residues. CDR1 and CDR2 from the germline V gene are SQVTM and ANQGSEA. Researchers generated TCR beta cDNA from roughly 510 ng of total RNA, relying on a constant-region primer. Employing slightly modified ARM-PCR, three nested multiplex PCR rounds were run, and these gave rise to the TCR beta libraries. PCR rounds one and two used TRBV1-TRBV30 forward primers with a C-beta reverse primer for around 9 cycles each. One entry per CDR3 protein results from TCRdb running MiXCR on the multiplex PCR reads. This table holds 90,000 to 150,000 distinct CDR3 sequences, 65% to 75% found once. Note on this clonotype: The junction shows a germline mismatch at one end, possibly a read error.

Starting material for RNA and DNA co-extraction consisted of about 19-32 mg of unsorted bulk tissue. The sequence was collected from a woman aged 60 to 75 with primary liver carcinoma and hepatitis B virus infection. The gene calls are TRBV29-1 and TRBJ2-3, with 9 nucleotides matching TRBD2. The sequenced sample was tumor-adjacent normal liver tissue. The CDR3 region has the DNA TGTAGCGGGAGACAGATCACAGATACGCAGTATTTT. Translation gives CSGRQITDTQYF.